This record covers a single TCR beta chain. The data derive from a study of shared clonotypes between healthy human individuals. Produced via immunoSEQ multiplex PCR; TCRdb's table is partial and in-frame only. The sample holds hundreds of thousands of clones, roughly 77% seen once. The CDR3 runs to 14 residues. The germline V gene encodes CDR1 SEHNR and CDR2 FQNEAQ (reference sequence). V was cut by 5 bases and J by 5 bases, with 12 bases left in between. This receptor was identified in a woman aged 40 to 49 in good health. Some clones in this sample may be carry-over from other donors' samples. This sequence joins TRBV7-9 and TRBJ2-2, with D tentatively TRBD1 (6 bases). The source material was PBMCs. The CDR3 DNA follows: TGTGCCAGCAGCCCGGGACATCAGACCGGGGAGCTGTTTTTT. Residues: CASSPGHQTGELFF.